The table lists the clone carrying this T cell receptor beta chain with a count of one. Its cognate antigen is unknown. The sample is drawn from a study of long-term antiretroviral therapy in people with HIV. immunoSEQ v3.0 was run at survey level. TCRdb's copy holds only in-frame clones and misses some; the assay was immunoSEQ multiplex PCR. Altogether 20,000 or so clones are present, around four fifths being singletons, with the ten largest covering under 3.5%. General study findings and limits: The study collected no data on ART adherence, viral resistance or therapy changes. The study collected blood between about 2003 and 2017, possibly under older ART regimens.

The length of the CDR3 is 15 residues. Germline V lookup: CDR1 SGHTA, CDR2 FQGNSA. The V end lost 2 bases, the J end lost 3 bases, and 11 bases lay between the germline ends. This TCR came from a woman aged 45-60 years with HIV. This chain joins TRBV7-2 and TRBJ1-5, with a possible D match to TRBD1 (6 bases). The sample here was unsorted PBMCs, taken 1.9 years after starting antiretroviral therapy. The CDR3 spells CASSLRGGSNQPQHF. CDR3 DNA sequence: TGTGCCAGCAGCTTAAGGGGGGGTTCCAATCAGCCCCAGCATTTT.